This TCR beta chain was obtained from a study of cytomegalovirus exposure and HLA in healthy donors. This PCR relied on a set of 60 Vbeta primers and 13 Jbeta primers. Profiled with immunoSEQ multiplex PCR; TCRdb holds only in-frame clones, not every one. This table has approximately 150,000 clones, roughly 80% appearing once. The study's findings and limits: The study carried out a later analysis of TCR beta sequences. It associated roughly 17,000 of them with specific HLA alleles at a false discovery rate of 0.05. Several V segments, TRBV6-2 and TRBV6-3 among them, could not be told apart and were dropped.

Of note for this clone: Its matching antigen is unknown.

With 1 base clipped from V and 2 bases from J, the junction kept 6 bases outside the gene matches. The germline V gene has CDR1 SGHVS and CDR2 FQNEAQ. This CDR3 is 16 amino acids long. Healthy donors of bone marrow made up the group. Sequenced input: PBMCs. This clonotype was sampled from a man aged 40-50 years in good health and CMV-seronegative. The rearrangement uses TRBV7-8 and TRBJ2-7; TRBD1 aligns across 9 bases. CDR3 coding DNA: TGTGCCAGCAGCTTAGGGGGGGGACAGGGAGCCTACGAGCAGTACTTC. The encoded protein is CASSLGGGQGAYEQYF.